The 21 T cell receptor beta chains given below trace back to one sample, sequenced in a study of T cell responses to AZD1222 COVID-19 vaccine. Generated by immunoSEQ multiplex PCR, the TCRdb table keeps only in-frame clones and is missing some. The sample has nearly 80,000 clones; approximately 80% are singletons. The starting material was peripheral blood, obtained on day 0 of AZD1222 vaccination. The receptors here all came from an adult in good health.

The chain links TRBV11-2 to TRBJ2-1; 11 bases are shared with TRBD2. V gave up 3 bases and J gave up 0 bases; unmatched junction bases: 7. Germline CDR1 and CDR2: SGHAT and FQNNGV. The CDR3 contains 18 residues. Written as DNA, the CDR3 is TGTGCCAGCAGCTTTCGAGGACTAGCGGGTAGCTCCTACAATGAGCAGTTCTTC. Protein sequence: CASSFRGLAGSSYNEQFF.

The chain couples TRBV5-8 to TRBJ2-5, with 15 bases identical to TRBD2. Germline V lookup: CDR1 SGHTS, CDR2 YDEGEE. The J segment lost 1 base and the V segment lost 3 bases, leaving 4 bases of the junction unmatched. This CDR3 has 17 residues. CDR3 sequence (DNA): TGTGCCAGCAGCTCTGGGACTAGCGGGAGGCGCCAAGAGACCCAGTACTTC. Protein product: CASSSGTSGRRQETQYF.

This chain joins TRBV2 and TRBJ1-2; D remains ambiguous. Germline loops: CDR1 SNHLY, CDR2 FYNNEI. Deletions cut 6 bases from V and 6 bases from J, with 8 bases between. This CDR3 is 11 amino acids long. CDR3 sequence (DNA): TGTGCCAGCAGAACCAGTGATGGCTACACCTTC. Protein: CASRTSDGYTF.

In DNA, the CDR3 is TGTGCCAGCTCACCCGGGACCACAGATACGCAGTATTTT. Translating it yields CASSPGTTDTQYF. The J gene is TRBJ2-3, the V gene TRBV18; D assignment may be TRBD1 or TRBD2 (5 bases each). Germline-derived CDR1 and CDR2 are KGHSH and LQKENI. With 3 bases removed from V and 2 bases from J, the gap between germline ends came to 6 bases. The CDR3 loop spans 13 amino acids. Together with reference TRBV18 and TRBJ2-3, the CDR3 gives the full variable domain: NAGVMQNPRHLVRRRGQEARLRCSPMKGHSHVYWYRQLPEEGLKFMVYLQKENIIDESGMPKERFSAEFPKEGPSILRIQQVVRGDSAAYFCASSPGTTDTQYFGPGTRLTVL.

J is TRBJ1-2 and V is TRBV12-3 or TRBV12-4, with D perhaps TRBD1 (6 bases). V lost 6 bases and J lost 8, with 13 bases in between. This CDR3 contains 12 residues. CDR3 DNA: TGTGCCAGCAGCCGGGACACCGAAGGCTACACCTTC. This sequence encodes CASSRDTEGYTF.

The chain is built from TRBV19 and TRBJ1-1, with TRBD1 identical over 7 bases. This CDR3 spans 15 amino acids. Germline values: CDR1 LNHDA, CDR2 SQIVND (reference sequence). V was pared by 3 bases and J by 0 bases, with 4 bases of the junction left unmatched. DNA for the CDR3: TGTGCCAGTAGTATGGCAGGGGGGATGAACACTGAAGCTTTCTTT. As protein: CASSMAGGMNTEAFF.

This CDR3 is CASSQGLAGSSGQYF. In nucleotides, the CDR3 is TGTGCCAGCAGCCAGGGACTAGCGGGGTCCAGTGGGCAGTACTTC. V usage is TRBV7-8 and J usage is TRBJ2-7, with 13 nucleotides matching TRBD2. Germline assignment: CDR1 SGHVS and CDR2 FQNEAQ. V dropped 5 bases and J dropped 9; count of bases not matched to a gene: 10. The CDR3 spans 15 residues. Filled out from reference TRBV7-8 and TRBJ2-7, the complete variable domain reads GAGVSQSPRYKVAKRGQDVALRCDPISGHVSLFWYQQALGQGPEFLTYFQNEAQLDKSGLPSDRFFAERPEGSVSTLKIQRTQQEDSAVYLCASSQGLAGSSGQYFGPGTRLTVT.

This clone has only a few counts. V gene TRBV9 combines with J gene TRBJ1-1; D perhaps matches TRBD1 (6 bases). V gave up 0 bases and J gave up 10 bases, with 19 bases separating them. CDR1 SGDLS and CDR2 YYNGEE come from the germline V gene. The CDR3 spans 15 residues. As DNA, the CDR3 is TGTGCCAGCAGCGTAGGTCCTCTTTCAGGGGACGGAGCTTTCTTT. It yields the protein CASSVGPLSGDGAFF. Full variable domain (rest looked up from reference TRBV9 and TRBJ1-1): DSGVTQTPKHLITATGQRVTLRCSPRSGDLSVYWYQQSLDQGLQFLIQYYNGEERAKGNILERFSAQQFPDLHSELNLSSLELGDSALYFCASSVGPLSGDGAFFGQGTRLTVV.

The chain is built from TRBV27 and TRBJ1-1, with D unclear. Germline V gene lookup returns CDR1 MNHEY and CDR2 SMNVEV (reference sequence). The V end lost 5 bases, the J end lost 1 base, and 14 bases lay between the germline ends. This CDR3 contains 15 residues. CDR3 DNA: TGTGCCAGCAGTCGGGCCCGGACGGGGAACACTGAAGCTTTCTTT. This codes for CASSRARTGNTEAFF.

V usage is TRBV5-1 and J usage is TRBJ1-2; TRBD1 matches 8 bases. V dropped 6 bases and J dropped 7; count of bases not matched to a gene: 8. Germline V gene sequence: CDR1 SGHRS, CDR2 YFSETQ. CDR3 length: 13 residues. CDR3 DNA sequence: TGCGCCAGCAACCCGGACAGGGAGGGTGGCTACACCTTC. Translated: CASNPDREGGYTF.

The CDR3 loop is CASRTISSYNSPLHF. CDR3 in DNA: TGTGCCAGCAGAACCATAAGCTCCTATAATTCACCCCTCCACTTT. The chain links TRBV2 to TRBJ1-6; no reliable D call. The CDR3 consists of 15 residues. Trimming removed 6 bases from V and 0 bases from J, with 9 bases in between. Germline values: CDR1 SNHLY, CDR2 FYNNEI.

This clone was recorded a few times. The rearrangement joins TRBV7-2 to TRBJ2-5; D is uncertain. Germline V gene sequence: CDR1 SGHTA, CDR2 FQGNSA. The CDR3 length is 14 residues. The V end was cut by 0 bases, the J end by 1 base, with 6 bases between. The DNA of the CDR3 is TGTGCCAGCAGCTTAGCGAGTAGCCAAGAGACCCAGTACTTC. Translation: CASSLASSQETQYF.

In this sample, this clone turned up once. The CDR3, as DNA: TGTGCCAGCAGCCTCTTTGGCCGAGAGACCCAGTACTTC. It translates to CASSLFGRETQYF. The gene calls are TRBV3-1 (or the pseudogene TRBV3-2) and TRBJ2-5; D is uncertain. Per the germline V gene, CDR1 is LGHDT and CDR2 is YNNKEL (reference sequence). CDR3 length: 13 amino acids. V lost 4 bases to trimming and J lost 4 bases, with 10 bases between them.

The chain couples TRBV28 to TRBJ1-2, with D maybe TRBD1 (5 bases). The CDR3 extends over 14 amino acids. The V end lost 3 bases, the J end lost 2 bases, and 10 bases lay between the germline ends. The V gene's germline CDR1 is MDHEN and CDR2 SYDVKM. This CDR3 is CASSLGGANYGYTF. The DNA for the CDR3 is TGTGCCAGCAGTTTGGGTGGGGCAAACTATGGCTACACCTTC.

V gene TRBV4-1 combines with J gene TRBJ1-5; D gene ambiguous. V lost 6 bases and J lost 9, with 15 bases in between. The CDR3 sequence is 13 residues long. The V gene's germline CDR1 is MGHRA and CDR2 YSYEKL. The CDR3 protein is CASSLRPPRPQHF. For the CDR3, the DNA is TGCGCCAGCAGTCTACGTCCCCCGAGGCCCCAGCATTTT.

This rearrangement joins TRBV2 to TRBJ1-3; D unclear. This CDR3 region has 14 residues. Germline lookup yields CDR1 SNHLY and CDR2 FYNNEI. The V end was cut by 2 bases, the J end by 3 bases, with 8 bases between. DNA for the CDR3: TGTGCCAGCAGTGAACAGAGCGTTGGAAACACCATATATTTT. It encodes CASSEQSVGNTIYF. Based on the CDR3 plus reference TRBV2 and TRBJ1-3, the full variable domain is EPEVTQTPSHQVTQMGQEVILRCVPISNHLYFYWYRQILGQKVEFLVSFYNNEISEKSEIFDDQFSVERPDGSNFTLKIRSTKLEDSAMYFCASSEQSVGNTIYFGEGSWLTVV.

V gene TRBV6-5 combines with J gene TRBJ1-1; 8 positions match TRBD1. The CDR3 is 13 residues long. Germline trimming cut 2 bases from V and 11 bases from J; bases unmatched to any gene: 7. CDR1 and CDR2 (germline): MNHEY, SVGAGI. CDR3 protein: CASSYKQTGEAFF. CDR3 in DNA: TGTGCCAGCAGTTACAAACAGACAGGGGAGGCTTTCTTT.

This clone was observed a handful of times. This rearrangement joins TRBV12-3 or TRBV12-4 to TRBJ1-4; the D is unclear. There are 11 residues in the CDR3. V lost 4 bases, J lost 7 bases, and 4 bases lay in between. The CDR3 sequence: CASSWGEKLFF. The CDR3 DNA reads as TGTGCCAGCAGTTGGGGTGAAAAACTGTTTTTT.

The chain couples TRBV29-1 to TRBJ2-5; 7 bases line up with TRBD2. This CDR3 region has 13 residues. Germline CDR1 SQVTM, CDR2 ANQGSEA. The V segment lost 7 bases and the J segment 5 bases; nucleotides outside the gene matches: 10. The CDR3 reads CSGQRTSLETQYF. DNA of the CDR3: TGCAGCGGGCAAAGGACTAGTTTGGAGACCCAGTACTTC.

V and J are TRBV11-2 and TRBJ1-1; D gene uncertain. The CDR3 is made up of 12 amino acids. V was pared by 4 bases and J by 3 bases, with 6 bases between. Germline lookup yields CDR1 SGHAT and CDR2 FQNNGV. The DNA for the CDR3 is TGTGCCAGCAGCTCCCGGTACACTGAAGCTTTCTTT. It codes for CASSSRYTEAFF.

This clone was counted a single time. The rearrangement uses TRBV5-1 and TRBJ2-3; 7 bases are shared with TRBD2. CDR1 is SGHRS and CDR2 is YFSETQ in the germline V gene. J was trimmed by 1 base and V by 2 bases; bases with no gene match: 1. CDR3 size: 14 residues. The CDR3 loop reads CASSFRGGTDTQYF. Here the CDR3 DNA reads TGCGCCAGCAGCTTCCGGGGGGGCACAGATACGCAGTATTTT.